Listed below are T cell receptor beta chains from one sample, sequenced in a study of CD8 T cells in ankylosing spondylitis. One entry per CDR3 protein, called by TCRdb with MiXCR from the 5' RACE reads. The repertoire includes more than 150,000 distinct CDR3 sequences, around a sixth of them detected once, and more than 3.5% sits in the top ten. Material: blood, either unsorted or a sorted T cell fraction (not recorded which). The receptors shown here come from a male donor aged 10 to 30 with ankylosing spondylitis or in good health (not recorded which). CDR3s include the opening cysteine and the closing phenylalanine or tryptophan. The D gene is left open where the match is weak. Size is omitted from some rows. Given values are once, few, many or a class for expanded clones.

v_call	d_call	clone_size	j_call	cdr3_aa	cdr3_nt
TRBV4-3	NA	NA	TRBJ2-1	CASSQGDGEQFF	TGCGCCAGCAGCCAAGGTGATGGGGAGCAGTTCTTC
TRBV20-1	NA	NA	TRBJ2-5	CSARVTAVPQETQYF	TGCAGTGCTAGAGTCACAGCGGTCCCCCAAGAGACCCAGTACTTC
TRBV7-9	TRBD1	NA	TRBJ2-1	CASSLGQGAQKFF	TGTGCCAGCAGCTTGGGCCAGGGGGCGCAGAAGTTCTTC
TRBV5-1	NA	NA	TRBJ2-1	CASRPGALTNEQFF	TGCGCCAGCAGGCCCGGGGCCTTGACCAATGAGCAGTTCTTC
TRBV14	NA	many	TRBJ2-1	CASSQEWRASYNEQFF	TGTGCCAGCAGCCAAGAATGGCGGGCCTCCTACAATGAGCAGTTCTTC
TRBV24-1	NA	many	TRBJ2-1	CATSGINEQFF	TGTGCCACCAGTGGCATCAATGAGCAGTTCTTC
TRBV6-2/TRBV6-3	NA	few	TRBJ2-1	CASSPRAYNEQFF	TGTGCCAGCAGCCCCAGGGCCTACAATGAGCAGTTCTTC
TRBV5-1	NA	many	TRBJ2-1	CASSKLVDNEQFF	TGCGCCAGCAGCAAACTAGTGGACAATGAGCAGTTCTTC
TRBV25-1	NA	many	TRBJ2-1	CASRKASREFF	TGTGCCAGCCGAAAGGCTTCGAGGGAGTTCTTC
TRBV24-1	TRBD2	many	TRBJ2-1	CATSDLAGGESYNEQFF	TGTGCCACCAGTGATTTAGCGGGGGGCGAATCGTACAATGAGCAGTTCTTC
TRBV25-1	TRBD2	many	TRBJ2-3	CASTLAGGGTDTQYF	TGTGCCAGCACTTTAGCGGGAGGGGGCACAGATACGCAGTATTTT
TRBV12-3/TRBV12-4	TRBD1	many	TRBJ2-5	CASSDRVETQYF	TGTGCCAGCAGTGACAGGGTTGAGACCCAGTACTTC
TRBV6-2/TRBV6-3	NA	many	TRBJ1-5	CASSLTENQPQHF	TGTGCCAGCAGTTTGACAGAGAATCAGCCCCAGCATTTT
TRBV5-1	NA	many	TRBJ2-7	CASSLGQPSYEQYF	TGCGCCAGCAGCTTGGGACAGCCGTCCTACGAGCAGTACTTC
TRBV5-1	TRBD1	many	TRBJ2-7	CASSLEQGYEQYF	TGCGCCAGCAGCCTAGAACAGGGGTACGAGCAGTACTTC
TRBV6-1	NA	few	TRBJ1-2	CASSEAHRQYGYTF	TGTGCCAGCAGTGAAGCCCACAGACAGTATGGCTACACCTTC
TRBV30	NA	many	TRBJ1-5	CAWRNQGPNQPQHF	TGTGCCTGGAGGAATCAGGGGCCGAACCAGCCCCAGCATTTT